Included here is one TCR beta chain sequence, with context. The length of the CDR3 is 14 residues. V was pared by 6 bases and J by 4 bases, with 13 bases between. Germline V gives CDR1 MDHEN, CDR2 SYDVKM. Authors' methods: Amplifying reference gene primers gave estimates of nucleated cell counts. Assay: immunoSEQ multiplex PCR; the TCRdb copy retains only in-frame clones and omits some. V and J calls and clone size come straight from that table; D and trimming were deduced from the DNA. This table holds 150,000 or so clones, 80% to 90% found once. This specimen comes from a study of blood T cell repertoires in COVID-19.

This TCR was sampled from a man aged 60 to 69 with acute or convalescent COVID-19. Material: peripheral blood. The rearrangement uses TRBV28 and TRBJ1-5, with D maybe TRBD1 (6 bases). The DNA of the CDR3 is TGTGCCAGCAGGTCCGGGACAAGGAATCAGCCCCAGCATTTT. Protein product: CASRSGTRNQPQHF.